Listed here are 14 T cell receptor beta chains from one sample, sequenced in a study of cytomegalovirus exposure and HLA in healthy donors. PCR primers comprised 60 Vbeta and 13 Jbeta primers. Clones were read by immunoSEQ multiplex PCR, and TCRdb kept only the in-frame ones, dropping some. The sample gives around 120,000 clones, roughly 65% of which show up once; 10% is in the top ten. What was sequenced was PBMCs. These receptors were taken from a man aged 40-50 years in good health and CMV-seropositive.

The genes are TRBV11-1 and TRBJ2-5, with unresolved D. CDR1 SGHAT and CDR2 FQDESV come from the germline V gene (reference sequence). The CDR3 is 13 residues long. Trimming pared 2 bases from V and 3 bases from J, leaving 7 bases between. The CDR3, as DNA: TGTGCCAGCAGCTTACAGTCAGAAGAGACCCAGTACTTC. Residues: CASSLQSEETQYF.

This sequence joins TRBV19 and TRBJ1-1; 8 bases match TRBD1. The ends lost 2 bases at V and 7 bases at J; junction bases unmatched: 3. The CDR3 has 13 residues. Looked up from germline, CDR1 is LNHDA and CDR2 is SQIVND (reference sequence). CDR3 DNA: TGTGCCAGTAGTATAAAGGGACAGGATGAAGCTTTCTTT. Amino acids: CASSIKGQDEAFF.

The CDR3 DNA is TGTGCCAGCAGTGAATCCGGGCCAGGAGGTGGTTACGAGCAGTACTTC. Protein: CASSESGPGGGYEQYF. This sequence joins TRBV2 and TRBJ2-7; possible D gene TRBD2, 5 bases. This CDR3 is built from 16 residues. Germline CDR1 and CDR2: SNHLY and FYNNEI. Trimming took off 2 bases at V and 4 bases at J, with 18 bases between the two ends.

This chain joins TRBV29-1 and TRBJ2-1; 12 bases map to TRBD2. CDR1 SQVTM and CDR2 ANQGSEA come from the germline V gene. The CDR3 consists of 17 residues. V trimming: 2 bases; J trimming: 6 bases; junction bases outside the gene matches: 11. The CDR3 here is CSVELAGGFFGFNEQFF. The DNA of the CDR3 is TGCAGCGTTGAACTAGCGGGAGGGTTTTTTGGGTTCAATGAGCAGTTCTTC.

The V call is TRBV27, the J call TRBJ1-5; D unclear. Trimming cost V 2 bases and J 2 bases, with 10 bases left between them. The germline gives CDR1 MNHEY, CDR2 SMNVEV (reference sequence). The CDR3 has 15 amino acids. As DNA, the CDR3 is TGTGCCAGCAGTTTAACAGCAAACGGCAATCAGCCCCAGCATTTT. It translates to CASSLTANGNQPQHF.

The V call is TRBV5-1, the J call TRBJ1-3; the match to TRBD1 covers 10 bases. V shed 7 bases and J 4 bases; nucleotides not matched to a gene: 2. The germline gives CDR1 SGHRS, CDR2 YFSETQ. The CDR3 is made up of 13 amino acids. The CDR3 coding sequence is TGCGCCAGCGGGACAGGGGACGGAAACACCATATATTTT. Protein product: CASGTGDGNTIYF.

The chain employs TRBV15 and TRBJ2-7, with D possibly being TRBD2 (6 bases). CDR3 length: 14 amino acids. Trimming stripped 0 bases from V and 4 bases from J, with 10 bases between. Germline V lookup: CDR1 LNHNV, CDR2 YYDKDF (reference sequence). This CDR3 is CATSRDAGRYEQYF. The DNA of the CDR3 is TGTGCCACCAGCAGAGACGCAGGGAGGTACGAGCAGTACTTC.

In this sample, this clone turned up a few times. The chain employs TRBV19 and TRBJ1-2; D is ambiguous. V gave up 3 bases and J gave up 0 bases, with 11 bases separating them. The CDR3 is 15 amino acids. Germline assignment: CDR1 LNHDA and CDR2 SQIVND (reference sequence). The DNA of the CDR3 is TGTGCCAGTAGTATCGGATCCGGGGCTAACTATGGCTACACCTTC. Protein: CASSIGSGANYGYTF.

The chain employs TRBV10-3 and TRBJ1-1; 10 bases are a match to TRBD1. CDR3 size: 12 residues. Germline V gene sequence: CDR1 ENHRY, CDR2 SYGVKD. After removal of 7 bases from V and 10 bases from J, the junction contained 6 bases not matched to a gene. The CDR3, as DNA: TGTGCCATCATTGGACAGGGGGGGGGAGCTTTCTTT. As protein: CAIIGQGGGAFF.

The genes are TRBV9 and TRBJ2-1; 7 bases map to TRBD2. The trim removed 3 bases at V and 12 bases at J, leaving 9 bases unmatched. There are 13 residues in the CDR3. Germline V gene lookup returns CDR1 SGDLS and CDR2 YYNGEE. Here the CDR3 reads CASSAGLLGGQFF. CDR3 coding DNA: TGTGCCAGCAGCGCGGGACTACTCGGGGGGCAGTTCTTC.

This clone has only a few counts. The chain has TRBV4-3 and TRBJ1-4; the D gene is possibly TRBD1 (5 bases). Per the germline V gene, CDR1 is LGHNA and CDR2 is YSLEER. The V gene lost 1 base and the J gene lost 8 bases, with 20 bases spanning the gap. CDR3 length equals 17 residues. The DNA of the CDR3 is TGCGCCAGCAGCCAAGGGCAAACCAGGGTTGGTTGGGAAAAACTGTTTTTT. Its translation: CASSQGQTRVGWEKLFF.

The chain links TRBV6-1 to TRBJ1-1, with a possible D match to TRBD1 (6 bases). V was shortened by 5 bases and J by 6 bases, with 16 bases between the two germline ends. The V gene's germline CDR1 is MNHNS and CDR2 SASEGT. The CDR3 runs to 14 residues. As DNA, the CDR3 is TGTGCCAGCAGTTGCTTGGCAGGGGTCTCTGAAGCTTTCTTT. This translates into CASSCLAGVSEAFF.

V usage is TRBV6-5 and J usage is TRBJ2-3, with D perhaps matching TRBD1 (7 bases). The germline CDR1 and CDR2 sequences are MNHEY and SVGAGI. Trimming cost V 4 bases and J 6 bases, with 17 bases left between them. The CDR3 is 15 residues long. In DNA, the CDR3 is TGTGCCAGCAGTTCTCAACAGGGGAGGACGGATACGCAGTATTTT. It codes for CASSSQQGRTDTQYF.

V is TRBV6-5 and J is TRBJ2-2, with D perhaps matching TRBD2 (7 bases). V gave up 6 bases and J gave up 0 bases, with 11 bases separating them. In germline, CDR1 is MNHEY, CDR2 SVGAGI. The CDR3 has 15 amino acids. The chain's CDR3 is CASRRGGANTGELFF. The CDR3 DNA sequence: TGTGCCAGCAGGAGGGGGGGGGCGAACACCGGGGAGCTGTTTTTT.